Shown below are 3 T cell receptor beta chains from a single sample sequenced in a study of T-cell reconstitution after alpha-beta-depleted transplantation in children. Preparation of the TCRbeta library used unique molecular identifiers. TCRdb reprocessed the PCR reads with MiXCR, giving one entry per CDR3 protein. Of about 500,000 distinct CDR3 sequences listed, over 25% are singletons. The specimen comprised PBMCs from the stem cell graft donor, sampled from the stem cell graft. The receptors here all came from a human donor who donated a stem cell graft to a child with aplastic anemia.

The rearrangement links TRBV11-2 to TRBJ2-7; either TRBD1 or TRBD2 may supply D (5 bases each). The CDR3 runs 15 residues. Germline CDR1 SGHAT, CDR2 FQNNGV. The V end was cut by 5 bases, the J end by 0 bases, with 14 bases between. CDR3 in DNA: TGTGCCAGCAGCCCCGGGACCCTCGGCTCCTACGAGCAGTACTTC. Translation gives CASSPGTLGSYEQYF.

The V call is TRBV7-2, the J call TRBJ1-2; TRBD1 is a possible D gene (6 bases). This CDR3 has 14 residues. CDR1 is SGHTA, CDR2 FQGNSA, per germline. With 1 base removed from V and 7 bases from J, the gap between germline ends came to 13 bases. CDR3 residues: CASSLGGGARGYTF. Here the CDR3 DNA reads TGTGCCAGCAGCTTAGGGGGGGGGGCGCGTGGCTACACCTTC.

This clonotype turned up a few times. The J gene is TRBJ1-2, the V gene TRBV20-1, with 7 bases aligning to TRBD1. With 5 bases clipped from V and 0 bases from J, the junction kept 6 bases outside the gene matches. CDR3 length: 14 amino acids. CDR1 is DFQATT, CDR2 SNEGSKA, per germline (reference sequence). The CDR3 loop is CSAPRQGTNYGYTF. CDR3 sequence (DNA): TGCAGTGCTCCACGACAGGGAACTAACTATGGCTACACCTTC.